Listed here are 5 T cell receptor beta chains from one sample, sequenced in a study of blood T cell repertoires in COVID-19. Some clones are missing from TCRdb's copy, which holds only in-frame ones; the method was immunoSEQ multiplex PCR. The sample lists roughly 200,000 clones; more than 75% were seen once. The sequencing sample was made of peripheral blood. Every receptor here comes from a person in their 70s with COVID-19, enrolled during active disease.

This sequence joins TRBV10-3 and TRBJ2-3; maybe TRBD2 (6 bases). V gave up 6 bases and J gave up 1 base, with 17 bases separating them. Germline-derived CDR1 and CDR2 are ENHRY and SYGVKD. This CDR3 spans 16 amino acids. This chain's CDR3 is CAISYAGRLRTDTQYF. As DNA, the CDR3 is TGTGCCATCAGCTACGCGGGACGGCTTCGCACAGATACGCAGTATTTT.

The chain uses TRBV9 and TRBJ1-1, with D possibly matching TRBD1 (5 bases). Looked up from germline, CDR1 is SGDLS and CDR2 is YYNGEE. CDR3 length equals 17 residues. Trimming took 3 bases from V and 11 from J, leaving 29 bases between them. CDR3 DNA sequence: TGTGCCAGCAGCGACGGGCTCGCCGGCGAGGCACAGGTGCGGGCTTTCTTT. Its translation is CASSDGLAGEAQVRAFF.

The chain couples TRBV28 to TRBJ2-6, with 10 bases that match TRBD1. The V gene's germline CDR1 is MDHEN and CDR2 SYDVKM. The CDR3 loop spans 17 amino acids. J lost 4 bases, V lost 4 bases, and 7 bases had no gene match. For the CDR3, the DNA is TGTGCCAGCAGTTCCGGGACAGGGGTGTTCGGGGCCAACGTCCTGACTTTC. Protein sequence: CASSSGTGVFGANVLTF.

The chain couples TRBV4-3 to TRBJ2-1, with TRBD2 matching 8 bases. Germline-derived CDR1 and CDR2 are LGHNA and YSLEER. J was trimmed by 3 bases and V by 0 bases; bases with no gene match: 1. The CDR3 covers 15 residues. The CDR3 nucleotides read TGCGCCAGCAGCCAAGATCGGGGGGGCTACAATGAGCAGTTCTTC. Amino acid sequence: CASSQDRGGYNEQFF.

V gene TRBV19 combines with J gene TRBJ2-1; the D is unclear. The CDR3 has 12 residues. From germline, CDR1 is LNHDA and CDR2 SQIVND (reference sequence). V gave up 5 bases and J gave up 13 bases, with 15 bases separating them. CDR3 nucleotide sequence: TGTGCCAGTAGTGCCGGGTCCTCCTCCCAGTTCTTC. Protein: CASSAGSSSQFF. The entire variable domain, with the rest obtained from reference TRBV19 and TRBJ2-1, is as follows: DGGITQSPKYLFRKEGQNVTLSCEQNLNHDAMYWYRQDPGQGLRLIYYSQIVNDFQKGDIAEGYSVSREKKESFPLTVTSAQKNPTAFYLCASSAGSSSQFFGPGTRLTVL.